This TCR beta chain was captured in a study of human T cells and chemical hapten exposure. Stated time point: pre-sensitization, week 0. Treatment indicated: therapeutic diphenylcyclopropenone sensitization with weekly scalp DPC. Blood draws came before every patch-test application. Methods used by the authors: Sampled TCR counts reached a median of roughly 100,000 per sample, with values ranging from about 23,224 to 700,000. TCRdb used MiXCR to reprocess the RACE reads, holding one entry per CDR3 protein. None of the V and J calls come from the authors' own analysis; TCRdb made them. The sample shows tens of thousands of distinct CDR3 sequences, 6.7% of them seen only once. The CDR3 has 11 residues. The germline V gene encodes CDR1 DFQATT and CDR2 SNEGSKA (reference sequence). The V end lost 1 base, the J end lost 8 bases, and 6 bases lay between the germline ends. This clonotype was detected many times.

V usage is TRBV20-1 and J usage is TRBJ2-1; D is undetermined. This clonotype was obtained from a woman in her 30s with alopecia areata. Some clones in this sample may be carry-over from other donors' samples. The material was whole blood, obtained in connection with sensitization to the hapten diphenylcyclopropenone (DPC). CDR3 nucleotides: TGCAGTGCTAGAGTTGCGTATGAGCAGTTCTTC. This encodes CSARVAYEQFF.